This T cell receptor (beta chain) was identified during a study of blood T cells in healthy people across ages. Turning to the study itself: About one barcoded TCR beta cDNA was captured per two T cells. The study, taken as a whole, reports: CMV status of donors was not determined, possibly confounding expanded clonotype changes.

The V end lost 1 base, the J end lost 0 bases, and 7 bases lay between the germline ends. This CDR3 has 16 residues. CDR1 is SGHTA, CDR2 FQGTGA, per germline. Combining a sample-barcoded 5' primer with a J-beta primer mix, a second PCR ran for roughly 6 to 11 cycles. Using its own MiXCR run on the 5' RACE reads, TCRdb lists one record per CDR3 protein. The sample lists approximately 760,000 distinct CDR3 sequences; about 25% were seen once. As to this clonotype: Its antigen is unidentified.

The sample was also reused in another study, on T cells of mothers and their children. That report notes: The donors comprised five or six children and their three healthy Caucasian mothers.

Sequencing was done on a sample of blood. This sequence was found in a boy between 10 and 17 years old in good health. This sequence joins TRBV7-3 and TRBJ2-6; D could derive from TRBD1 or TRBD2 (5 bases each). CDR3 in DNA: TGTGCCAGCAGCTTAATGGGGGACTCTGGGGCCAACGTCCTGACTTTC. Amino acids: CASSLMGDSGANVLTF. The entire variable domain, with the rest obtained from reference TRBV7-3 and TRBJ2-6, is as follows: GAGVSQTPSNKVTEKGKYVELRCDPISGHTALYWYRQSLGQGPEFLIYFQGTGAADDSGLPNDRFFAVRPEGSVSTLKIQRTERGDSAVYLCASSLMGDSGANVLTFGAGSRLTVL.